In its sample, the clone carrying this T cell receptor beta chain was seen many times. V was pared by 5 bases and J by 5 bases, with 17 bases between. Germline V gene data show CDR1 as SGHVS and CDR2 as FQNEAQ. The CDR3 consists of 15 residues. TCRdb re-analysed the 5' RACE reads in MiXCR, keeping a single row per CDR3 protein. The sample consists of about 89,000 distinct CDR3 sequences, under 15% of them appearing once. The data stem from a study of early T cells in non-severe SARS-CoV-2 infection. The material sequenced was whole blood. This rearrangement joins TRBV7-8 to TRBJ2-3; D perhaps matches TRBD1 (6 bases). The sequence derives from an adult who was a healthcare worker with PCR-confirmed SARS-CoV-2 infection or an uninfected control (not recorded which). CDR3 amino acids: CASSQQGRWRDTQYF. Written as DNA, the CDR3 is TGTGCCAGCAGCCAACAGGGCCGGTGGAGAGATACGCAGTATTTT.